Presented here are 17 T cell receptor beta chains from one specimen sequenced in a study of blood T cell repertoires in COVID-19. The protocol was immunoSEQ multiplex PCR, while the TCRdb copy is restricted to in-frame clones and leaves out a portion. The sample contains 250,000 or so clones, 80% to 90% of which appear only once. What was sequenced was peripheral blood. These receptors came from a man aged 40-49 years who had recovered from COVID-19.

The rearrangement uses TRBV6-2 or TRBV6-3 and TRBJ2-3, with TRBD2 identical over 15 bases. V shed 2 bases, J shed 4 bases, and the junction held 4 bases outside the gene matches. The CDR3 sequence is 17 residues long. The germline V gene has CDR1 MNHEY and CDR2 SVGEGT. This CDR3 reads CASSYRTSGGAPDTQYF. The DNA of the CDR3 is TGTGCCAGCAGTTACAGGACTAGCGGGGGGGCTCCAGATACGCAGTATTTT.

The chain recombines TRBV24-1 with TRBJ1-5; D call uncertain. The germline V gene has CDR1 KGHDR and CDR2 SFDVKD. This CDR3 is 12 amino acids long. The V end was cut by 10 bases, the J end by 3 bases, with 9 bases between. The chain's CDR3 is CATAVANQPQHF. As DNA, the CDR3 is TGTGCCACGGCCGTGGCCAATCAGCCCCAGCATTTT.

This chain connects TRBV12-1 to TRBJ2-2; TRBD2 reflects the table's D call only, with no check against the DNA. TRBV12-1 corresponds to a pseudogene. The CDR3 runs to 18 residues. The CDR3 DNA reads TGTGCCAGCAGCTTAAGTTTACTAGCGGGATCGAACACCGGGGAGCTGTTTTTT. Amino acid sequence: CASSLSLLAGSNTGELFF.

This chain links TRBV30 with TRBJ2-7; 9 bases are a match to TRBD1. The CDR3 totals 13 residues. The junction had 3 bases not matched to a gene; V was cut back by 3 bases and J by 3 bases. CDR1 is GTSNPN, CDR2 SVGIG, per germline (reference sequence). CDR3 bases: TGTGCCTGGAGCTCGGGACAGGGCTACGAGCAGTACTTC. Protein product: CAWSSGQGYEQYF.

This chain uses TRBV18 with TRBJ1-2; perhaps TRBD1 as D (6 bases). The germline V and J ends were trimmed by 4 bases and 2 bases, with 17 bases remaining between them. This CDR3 spans 16 amino acids. Per germline, CDR1 KGHSH and CDR2 LQKENI. CDR3 coding DNA: TGTGCCAGCTCACGGCGGTTGGGACACCAGAACTATGGCTACACCTTC. Amino acids: CASSRRLGHQNYGYTF.

The sample holds a few counts of this clone. The chain links TRBV19 to TRBJ1-6; 10 bases are a match to TRBD1. The germline V gene has CDR1 LNHDA and CDR2 SQIVND (reference sequence). This CDR3 has 18 amino acids. Germline trimming cut 2 bases from V and 5 bases from J; bases unmatched to any gene: 9. The CDR3 is CASSITPQGQGNNSPLHF. CDR3 sequence (DNA): TGTGCCAGTAGTATAACTCCCCAGGGACAGGGGAATAATTCACCCCTCCACTTT.

The genes are TRBV10-3 and TRBJ2-7; 9 bases are a match to TRBD1. Germline V gives CDR1 ENHRY, CDR2 SYGVKD. V shed 6 bases and J 6 bases; nucleotides not matched to a gene: 15. The CDR3 has 16 amino acids. This CDR3 reads CAISGFTGGRFPEQYF. DNA of the CDR3: TGTGCCATCAGCGGATTTACAGGGGGCAGGTTTCCCGAGCAGTACTTC.

This chain uses TRBV4-3 with TRBJ2-7; D is ambiguous. The CDR3 is 14 amino acids. Germline CDR1 and CDR2: LGHNA and YSLEER. Between the trimmed V and J ends, which lost 0 bases and 1 base, there was a span of 7 bases. CDR3 DNA sequence: TGCGCCAGCAGCCAAGATCTGAGATCCTACGAGCAGTACTTC. As protein: CASSQDLRSYEQYF.

The chain couples TRBV7-9 to TRBJ1-4, with 10 bases identical to TRBD1. V was pared by 4 bases and J by 5 bases, with 13 bases of the junction left unmatched. Looked up from germline, CDR1 is SEHNR and CDR2 is FQNEAQ (reference sequence). This CDR3 contains 18 residues. The CDR3 DNA follows: TGTGCCAGCAGCTCGCCGCGGGCAGGGACAGGGGAAAATGAAAAACTGTTTTTT. Translated, it gives CASSSPRAGTGENEKLFF.

This clone was observed a single time. J is TRBJ2-7 and V is TRBV9, with 7 bases identical to TRBD2. The V and J ends lost 3 bases and 0 bases, in that order; junction bases with no gene match: 3. The CDR3 is made up of 14 amino acids. Germline values: CDR1 SGDLS, CDR2 YYNGEE. The CDR3 nucleotides are TGTGCCAGCAGCGCCCGGGACTACTCCTACGAGCAGTACTTC. Translation: CASSARDYSYEQYF. Together with reference TRBV9 and TRBJ2-7, the CDR3 gives the full variable domain: DSGVTQTPKHLITATGQRVTLRCSPRSGDLSVYWYQQSLDQGLQFLIQYYNGEERAKGNILERFSAQQFPDLHSELNLSSLELGDSALYFCASSARDYSYEQYFGPGTRLTVT.

This clone was seen only once. The chain joins TRBV6-5 to TRBJ2-2; TRBD2 is a possible D gene (6 bases). The CDR3 contains 14 residues. V was shortened by 8 bases and J by 0 bases, with 10 bases between the two germline ends. From germline, CDR1 is MNHEY and CDR2 SVGAGI. In nucleotides, the CDR3 is TGTGCCAGCGGGAGGTCAGCGAACACCGGGGAGCTGTTTTTT. Translated: CASGRSANTGELFF.

The chain couples TRBV3-1 (or the pseudogene TRBV3-2) to TRBJ2-2; D is ambiguous. Trimming removed 0 bases from V and 2 bases from J, with 10 bases in between. This CDR3 is 16 amino acids long. CDR1 is LGHDT, CDR2 YNNKEL, per germline (reference sequence). CDR3 amino acids: CASSQDGDLNTGELFF. In nucleotides, the CDR3 is TGTGCCAGCAGCCAAGACGGAGACTTAAACACCGGGGAGCTGTTTTTT.

This chain joins TRBV19 and TRBJ1-1, with D unresolved. Germline lookup yields CDR1 LNHDA and CDR2 SQIVND (reference sequence). The CDR3 sequence is 16 residues long. Deletions cut 6 bases from V and 6 bases from J, with 23 bases between. CDR3 sequence: CASRPPGLEGNPEAFF. The CDR3 DNA is TGTGCCAGTAGGCCGCCCGGACTTGAGGGTAACCCTGAAGCTTTCTTT.

The chain links TRBV30 to TRBJ2-1; 15 bases line up with TRBD2. CDR1 and CDR2 from the germline V gene are GTSNPN and SVGIG (reference sequence). The CDR3 loop spans 18 amino acids. J was trimmed by 9 bases and V by 2 bases; bases with no gene match: 14. CDR3 sequence reads: CAWSSRTSGRARAGEQFF. DNA of the CDR3: TGTGCCTGGAGTTCCCGGACTAGCGGGAGGGCCCGGGCCGGTGAGCAGTTCTTC.

This clone was detected once. V is TRBV6-2 or TRBV6-3 and J is TRBJ1-5; 9 nucleotides match TRBD1. Trimming at V came to 5 bases and at J to 3 bases, leaving 8 bases not matched to a gene. Looked up from germline, CDR1 is MNHEY and CDR2 is SVGEGT. This CDR3 spans 16 amino acids. The CDR3 here is CASSPIGQGNNQPQHF. DNA for the CDR3: TGTGCCAGCAGTCCAATCGGACAGGGGAACAATCAGCCCCAGCATTTT.

Many counts were recorded for this clone. The chain recombines TRBV11-2 with TRBJ2-7; D perhaps matches TRBD1 (6 bases). The CDR3 has 14 amino acids. V gave up 1 base and J gave up 4 bases, with 11 bases separating them. Germline V gene sequence: CDR1 SGHAT, CDR2 FQNNGV. CDR3 nucleotide sequence: TGTGCCAGCAGCTTAGCCGGACAGCTATACGAGCAGTACTTC. This sequence encodes CASSLAGQLYEQYF.

This clone showed up just once. For the CDR3, the DNA is TGTGCCAGCAGCTTCCTAACAGCATACAATGAGCAGTTCTTC. Its protein product is CASSFLTAYNEQFF. The chain recombines TRBV7-8 with TRBJ2-1; D is ambiguous. The V gene's germline CDR1 is SGHVS and CDR2 FQNEAQ. V was clipped by 3 bases and J by 4 bases, with 10 bases between them. The CDR3 spans 14 residues.